The rows below give T cell receptor beta chains drawn from one sample of a study of TIL therapy for anti-PD-1-resistant metastatic lung cancer. Assay: immunoSEQ multiplex PCR; the TCRdb copy retains only in-frame clones and omits some. Of about 60,000 clones detected, around 87% appear once; the ten largest clones hold roughly 2.6%. The sample in question was blood, obtained at baseline. These receptors all come from a person aged 25-80 years with non-small cell lung cancer. CDR3s leave out the opening cysteine and the closing phenylalanine or tryptophan. Each record gives: clone size, V gene, J gene, D gene, CDR3 protein. A D gene is named only where the DNA matches it firmly. Only some rows state a clone size, as once, few, many or a class for expanded clones.

.,TRBV10-3,TRBJ2-2,.,AISESFQGSTGELF
.,TRBV19,TRBJ2-1,.,ASSIGLNNEQF
.,TRBV5-6,TRBJ1-1,.,ASSLHLDILGAF
once,TRBV6-6,TRBJ2-7,TRBD1,ASSSGQGLGEQY
.,TRBV6-1,TRBJ2-7,.,ASSEWAEQY
.,TRBV12-3/TRBV12-4,TRBJ1-3,.,ASSLYSRNTIY
.,TRBV4-1,TRBJ2-7,.,ASSQDSFGLSYEQY
.,TRBV14,TRBJ2-7,TRBD2,ASSQLAGAYEQY
once,TRBV25-1,TRBJ2-2,TRBD1,ASSDRPPGQGTGELF
.,TRBV5-1,TRBJ2-7,TRBD2,ASSLFPGLEEEQY
.,TRBV5-1,TRBJ2-2,.,ASRSTPQEDGELF
.,TRBV3-1/TRBV3-2,TRBJ2-7,.,ASSQEGANGEQY